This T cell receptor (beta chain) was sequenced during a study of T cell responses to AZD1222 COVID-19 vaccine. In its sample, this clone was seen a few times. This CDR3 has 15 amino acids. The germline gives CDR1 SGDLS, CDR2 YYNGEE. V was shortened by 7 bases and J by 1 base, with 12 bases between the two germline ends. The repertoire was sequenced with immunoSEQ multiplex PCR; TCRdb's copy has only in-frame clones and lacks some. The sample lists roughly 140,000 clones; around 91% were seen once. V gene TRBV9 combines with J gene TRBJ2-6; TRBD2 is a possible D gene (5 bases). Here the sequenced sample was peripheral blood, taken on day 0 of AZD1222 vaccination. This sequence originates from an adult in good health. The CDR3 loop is CASSHEGSGANVLTF. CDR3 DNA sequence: TGTGCCAGCTCTCATGAGGGATCTGGGGCCAACGTCCTGACTTTC.